The sequence of this T cell receptor (beta chain) was determined in a study of cytomegalovirus exposure and HLA in healthy donors. Study-wide context: The roughly 100 million unique TCR beta sequences, from approximately 170 million T cells, were found by an earlier analysis. Broader study findings: Analysis performed later found roughly 17,000 TCR beta sequences associated with HLA alleles at 0.05 false discovery rate. In a later analysis, V- and J-gene trimming of beta chains associated with a DCLRE1C missense variant, replicated independently.

V was cut by 4 bases and J by 3 bases, with 12 bases left in between. The CDR3 sequence is 14 residues long. Germline CDR1 reads MDHEN; CDR2 reads SYDVKM. Primers for the PCR totalled 60 Vbeta and 13 Jbeta. Assay used: immunoSEQ multiplex PCR; TCRdb lists only in-frame clones, some missing. The sample has about 140,000 clones, around 82% seen once. Concerning this clone: Its antigen is not identified.

Sequenced: PBMCs. The chain links TRBV28 to TRBJ1-1, with a tentative D call TRBD1 (6 bases). The receptor's source is a man aged 18 to 29 in good health and CMV-seropositive. CDR3 DNA sequence: TGTGCCAGCAGTTCCAGGGGTCTGGACACTGAAGCTTTCTTT. Translated, it gives CASSSRGLDTEAFF.